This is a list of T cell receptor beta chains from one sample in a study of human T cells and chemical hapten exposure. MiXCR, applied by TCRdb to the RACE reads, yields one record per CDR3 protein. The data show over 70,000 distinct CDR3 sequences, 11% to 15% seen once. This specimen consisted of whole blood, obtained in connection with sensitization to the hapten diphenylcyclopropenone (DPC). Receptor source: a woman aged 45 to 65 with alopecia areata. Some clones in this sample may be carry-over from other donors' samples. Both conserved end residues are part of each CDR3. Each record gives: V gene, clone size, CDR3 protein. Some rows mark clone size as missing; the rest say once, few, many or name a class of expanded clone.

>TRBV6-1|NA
CASRLAGVNEQFF
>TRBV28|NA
CASSHRTLGSTDTQYF
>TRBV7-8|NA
CASSRRQGSEAFF
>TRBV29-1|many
CSVEPPWSYGYTF
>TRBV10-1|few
CASSDIGQGASSEQYF
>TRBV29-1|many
CSHRDLWRTTNEKLFF
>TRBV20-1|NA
CSATGNGGDYSNQPQHF
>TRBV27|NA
CASSLGDGKLFF
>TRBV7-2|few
CASSFKNEKLFF
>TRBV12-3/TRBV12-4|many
CASRRGNQPQHF
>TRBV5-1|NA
CASSTGLAGEQFF
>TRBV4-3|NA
CASSQVDSLYNEQFF
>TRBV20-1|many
CSARASGSRDTQYF
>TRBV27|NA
CASSPILGETQYF
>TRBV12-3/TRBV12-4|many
CASIQGSLPRGEKLFF
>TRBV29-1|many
CSGSRQNTGELFF
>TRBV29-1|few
CSVEAPCSPNYGYTF
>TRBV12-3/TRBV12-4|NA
CASSPFRDTQYF
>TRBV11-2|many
CASSLRLVTKTQYF
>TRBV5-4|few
CASSHTTDTQYF
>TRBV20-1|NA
CSARGITVSADEQFF
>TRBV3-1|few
CASSLVGASAEQYF
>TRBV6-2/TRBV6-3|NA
CASSTNTGELFF
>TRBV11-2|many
CASSQEIGNTEAFF
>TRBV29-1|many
CSVDAPPTVNYGYTF
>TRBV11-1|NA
CASTGYNEQFF
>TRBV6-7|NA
CASSYVVAVNTGELFF
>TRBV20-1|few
CSALPGQGAQETQYF
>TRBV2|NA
CASSETETQYF
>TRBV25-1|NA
CASQAAGRNEKLFF
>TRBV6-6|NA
CASSYPSDRANTEAFF
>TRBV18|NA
CASSPPAGGLMEQFF
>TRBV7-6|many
CASSFAGGNTEAFF
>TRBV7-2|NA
CASSSDRGVYGYTF
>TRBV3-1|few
CASSQTGDRGDEAFF
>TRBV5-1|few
CASSLAGGEFF
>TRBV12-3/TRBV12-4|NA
CASSSSNGRHEQYF
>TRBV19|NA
CASSPQTSGSTDTQYF
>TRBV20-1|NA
CSAEGTSGRSDTQYF
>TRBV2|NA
CASTGNQETQYF
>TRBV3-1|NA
CASSQGGAVYGYTF
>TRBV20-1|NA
CSARDLLRNNEQFF
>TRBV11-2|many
CASSFSRQGATGELFF